The 20 T cell receptor beta chains below all came from one sample that was sequenced in a study of radiotherapy plus CTLA-4 blockade in lung cancer. Assay: immunoSEQ multiplex PCR; the TCRdb copy retains only in-frame clones and omits some. The sample has about 98,000 clones; approximately 78% are singletons. This material consisted of peripheral blood, taken from a patient treated with radiotherapy plus ipilimumab. These receptors were obtained from a human donor with non-small cell lung cancer who had a partial response to radiotherapy plus ipilimumab.

The chain uses TRBV28 and TRBJ2-6, with D possibly matching TRBD1 (5 bases). V lost 7 bases, J lost 0 bases, and 16 bases lay in between. The germline CDR1 and CDR2 sequences are MDHEN and SYDVKM. The CDR3 is 17 residues long. The CDR3 nucleotides are TGTGCCAGCACCCCGGTCAGGGAAAGCTCTGGGGCCAACGTCCTGACTTTC. It translates to CASTPVRESSGANVLTF. The complete variable domain, with remaining parts taken from reference TRBV28 and TRBJ2-6, reads DVKVTQSSRYLVKRTGEKVFLECVQDMDHENMFWYRQDPGLGLRLIYFSYDVKMKEKGDIPEGYSVSREKKERFSLILESASTNQTSMYLCASTPVRESSGANVLTFGAGSRLTVL.

The chain couples TRBV2 to TRBJ1-5; 7 nucleotides line up with TRBD1. Losses at the gene ends were 5 bases for V and 3 bases for J; bases not matched to a gene: 4. The CDR3 loop spans 14 amino acids. CDR1 is SNHLY and CDR2 is FYNNEI in the germline V gene. Here the CDR3 reads CASSQQGTNQPQHF. In DNA, the CDR3 is TGTGCCAGCAGTCAACAGGGGACCAATCAGCCCCAGCATTTT.

CDR3 amino acids: CASSQRRGGETQYF. The CDR3 nucleotides read TGTGCCAGCAGTCAGCGGCGGGGAGGAGAGACCCAGTACTTC. The chain recombines TRBV27 with TRBJ2-5, with D possibly matching TRBD2 (6 bases). Per germline, CDR1 MNHEY and CDR2 SMNVEV (reference sequence). V lost 5 bases, J lost 4 bases, and 14 bases lay in between. This CDR3 has 14 amino acids.

The V call is TRBV28, the J call TRBJ1-1; 10 bases are a match to TRBD1. With 7 bases clipped from V and 6 bases from J, the junction kept 14 bases outside the gene matches. The CDR3 loop spans 16 amino acids. Germline V gives CDR1 MDHEN, CDR2 SYDVKM. CDR3 amino acids: CASTLDRGIVGAEAFF. In DNA, the CDR3 is TGTGCCAGCACCCTGGACAGGGGGATAGTGGGGGCTGAAGCTTTCTTT.

This clone was seen a handful of times. This rearrangement joins TRBV14 to TRBJ2-1, with D possibly being TRBD1 (6 bases). The CDR3 contains 12 residues. Trimming stripped 5 bases from V and 9 bases from J, with 11 bases between. Germline CDR1 SGHDN, CDR2 FVKESK. The CDR3 loop is CASSSQGIEQFF. The CDR3 DNA sequence: TGTGCCAGCAGCTCCCAGGGGATTGAGCAGTTCTTC. Supplemented by reference TRBV14 and TRBJ2-1, the full variable domain reads EAGVTQFPSHSVIEKGQTVTLRCDPISGHDNLYWYRRVMGKEIKFLLHFVKESKQDESGMPNNRFLAERTGGTYSTLKVQPAELEDSGVYFCASSSQGIEQFFGPGTRLTVL.

The count of this clone is one. V is TRBV6-1 and J is TRBJ2-7; 10 nucleotides line up with TRBD1. The CDR3 sequence is 15 residues long. CDR1 is MNHNS, CDR2 SASEGT, per germline. V shed 4 bases and J 3 bases; nucleotides not matched to a gene: 6. The DNA of the CDR3 is TGTGCCAGCAGTGTCTCCGGGACAGGGGACTACGAGCAGTACTTC. Its translation: CASSVSGTGDYEQYF.

The rearrangement uses TRBV19 and TRBJ1-5, with 7 bases fitting TRBD1. The V and J ends lost 4 bases and 7 bases, in that order; junction bases with no gene match: 7. The germline V gene has CDR1 LNHDA and CDR2 SQIVND (reference sequence). The CDR3 has 14 amino acids. The CDR3, as DNA: TGTGCCAGTAGTACTCCTACAGGGGTCCAGCCCCAGCATTTT. Translating it yields CASSTPTGVQPQHF.

The rearrangement uses TRBV30 and TRBJ2-5; 14 bases fit TRBD2. The CDR3 sequence is 17 residues long. V lost 3 bases, J lost 3 bases, and 9 bases stayed unmatched. The germline gives CDR1 GTSNPN, CDR2 SVGIG (reference sequence). The CDR3 loop reads CAWRGRTGLAGEETQYF. CDR3 in DNA: TGTGCCTGGAGGGGGAGAACGGGACTAGCGGGAGAAGAGACCCAGTACTTC.

The rearrangement uses TRBV18 and TRBJ2-7; 10 nucleotides agree with TRBD2. CDR1 and CDR2 from the germline V gene are KGHSH and LQKENI. CDR3 length: 16 amino acids. Trimming at V came to 3 bases and at J to 6 bases, leaving 11 bases not matched to a gene. The CDR3 reads CASSPPSLAGVSEQYF. CDR3 DNA: TGTGCCAGCTCACCGCCGAGTCTAGCGGGAGTGTCCGAGCAGTACTTC.

The table lists this clone with a count of one. This rearrangement joins TRBV2 to TRBJ2-7; D is possibly TRBD2 (6 bases). The CDR3 is 13 residues long. Germline V gene sequence: CDR1 SNHLY, CDR2 FYNNEI. Trimming removed 4 bases from V and 12 bases from J, with 19 bases in between. The CDR3 loop is CASSGGLDTGGYF. CDR3 in DNA: TGTGCCAGCAGTGGAGGATTGGACACCGGGGGGTACTTC.

Comments on this clone: This sequence may be a read error, since a much larger clone differs from it by one base. V is TRBV11-2 and J is TRBJ2-5; maybe TRBD2 (7 bases). The J call is doubtful: the DNA matches TRBJ2-7 better. Germline lookup yields CDR1 SGHAT and CDR2 FQNNGV. The CDR3 totals 15 residues. This CDR3 reads CASGSLAGAASEQYF. The CDR3 coding sequence is TGTGCCAGCGGCTCGTTGGCGGGGGCGGCCTCCGAGCAGTACTTC.

Regarding this clone: Within the sample, other DNA sequences also encode this same CDR3. The genes are TRBV7-9 and TRBJ1-5; D gene uncertain. With 2 bases removed from V and 1 base from J, the gap between germline ends came to 6 bases. This CDR3 spans 14 amino acids. Germline-derived CDR1 and CDR2 are SEHNR and FQNEAQ (reference sequence). Here the CDR3 reads CASSLTGSNQPQHF. CDR3 sequence (DNA): TGTGCCAGCAGCTTAACGGGGAGCAATCAGCCCCAGCATTTT. Drawing the rest from reference TRBV7-9 and TRBJ1-5, the complete variable domain is DTGVSQNPRHKITKRGQNVTFRCDPISEHNRLYWYRQTLGQGPEFLTYFQNEAQLEKSRLLSDRFSAERPKGSFSTLEIQRTEQGDSAMYLCASSLTGSNQPQHFGDGTRLSIL.

The chain recombines TRBV7-3 with TRBJ2-3; 11 bases map to TRBD2. J lost 6 bases, V lost 5 bases, and 7 bases had no gene match. The CDR3 consists of 15 residues. Per germline, CDR1 SGHTA and CDR2 FQGTGA. CDR3 loop: CASSLRTSGRDTQYF. CDR3 DNA sequence: TGTGCCAGCAGCCTAAGGACTAGCGGGCGGGATACGCAGTATTTT.

A note on this clone: Different DNA sequences within this sample yield the same CDR3. The chain joins TRBV5-4 to TRBJ1-1; D remains unclear. The CDR3 runs to 14 residues. The V gene's germline CDR1 is SGHNT and CDR2 YYREEE (reference sequence). The V end lost 4 bases, the J end lost 1 base, and 11 bases lay between the germline ends. The CDR3 bases are TGTGCCAGCAGCCTCCGCGGTGGGAACACTGAAGCTTTCTTT. The encoded protein is CASSLRGGNTEAFF. The variable domain in full, with the rest retrieved from reference TRBV5-4 and TRBJ1-1, is ETGVTQSPTHLIKTRGQQVTLRCSSQSGHNTVSWYQQALGQGPQFIFQYYREEENGRGNFPPRFSGLQFPNYSSELNVNALELDDSALYLCASSLRGGNTEAFFGQGTRLTVV.

The rearrangement uses TRBV6-8 and TRBJ2-7, with 8 nucleotides matching TRBD1. Germline-derived CDR1 and CDR2 are MNHGY and SAAAGT. Trimming cost V 4 bases and J 1 base; bases outside gene matches: 6. The CDR3 totals 15 residues. The CDR3 DNA reads as TGTGCCAGCAGTTTATCGGACAGGGCATCCTACGAGCAGTACTTC. Translating gives CASSLSDRASYEQYF.

This clone has a handful of counts. The gene calls are TRBV6-5 and TRBJ1-5; perhaps TRBD1 as D (5 bases). Deletions cut 2 bases from V and 2 bases from J, with 7 bases between. Germline CDR1 MNHEY, CDR2 SVGAGI. The CDR3 is 14 amino acids. CDR3 sequence: CASSYGRGNQPQHF. The CDR3, as DNA: TGTGCCAGCAGTTACGGCAGGGGCAATCAGCCCCAGCATTTT.

This chain links TRBV5-1 with TRBJ1-2; D unresolved. Per germline, CDR1 SGHRS and CDR2 YFSETQ. Trimming cost V 1 base and J 2 bases, with 9 bases left between them. There are 14 residues in the CDR3. For the CDR3, the DNA is TGCGCCAGCAGCTTGCAGGAAGGCAACTATGGCTACACCTTC. As protein: CASSLQEGNYGYTF.

The rearrangement joins TRBV29-1 to TRBJ2-3, with 12 bases that match TRBD2. The CDR3 sequence is 16 residues long. V trimming: 4 bases; J trimming: 3 bases; junction bases outside the gene matches: 8. Germline assignment: CDR1 SQVTM and CDR2 ANQGSEA. CDR3 sequence reads: CSVGEASGRGTDTQYF. Here the CDR3 DNA reads TGCAGCGTTGGAGAGGCTAGCGGGAGGGGGACAGATACGCAGTATTTT.

This clone appeared a single time. This chain links TRBV29-1 with TRBJ2-7; 9 bases agree with TRBD2. Germline-derived CDR1 and CDR2 are SQVTM and ANQGSEA. V shed 5 bases and J 0 bases; nucleotides not matched to a gene: 8. The CDR3 totals 15 residues. DNA of the CDR3: TGCAGCGTTACGACGAGCGGGAGGTCCTCCTACGAGCAGTACTTC. The encoded protein is CSVTTSGRSSYEQYF.

The count of this clone is one. The CDR3 DNA sequence: TGTGCCAGTAGTATAGTCGGGACTGCTGGCTACACCTTC. Translation gives CASSIVGTAGYTF. The V and J genes are TRBV19 and TRBJ1-2; D is perhaps TRBD1 (5 bases). The germline V and J ends were trimmed by 1 base and 7 bases, with 10 bases remaining between them. Germline CDR1 and CDR2: LNHDA and SQIVND (reference sequence). CDR3 size: 13 residues.